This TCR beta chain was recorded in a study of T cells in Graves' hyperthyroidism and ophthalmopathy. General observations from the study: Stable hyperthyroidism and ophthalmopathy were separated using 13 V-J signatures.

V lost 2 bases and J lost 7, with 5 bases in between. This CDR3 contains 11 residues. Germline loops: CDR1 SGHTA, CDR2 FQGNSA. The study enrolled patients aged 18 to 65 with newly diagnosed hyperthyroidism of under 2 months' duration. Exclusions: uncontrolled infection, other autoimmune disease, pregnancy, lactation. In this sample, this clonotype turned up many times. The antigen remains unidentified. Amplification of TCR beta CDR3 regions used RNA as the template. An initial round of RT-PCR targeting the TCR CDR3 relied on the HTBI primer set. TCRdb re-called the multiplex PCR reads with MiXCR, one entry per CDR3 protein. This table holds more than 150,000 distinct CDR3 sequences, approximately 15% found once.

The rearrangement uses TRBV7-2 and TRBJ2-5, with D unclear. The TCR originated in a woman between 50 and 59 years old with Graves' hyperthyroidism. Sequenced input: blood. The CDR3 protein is CASSLLGTQYF. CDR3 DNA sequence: TGTGCCAGCAGCTTACTGGGGACCCAGTACTTC. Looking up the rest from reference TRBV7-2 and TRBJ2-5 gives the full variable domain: GAGVSQSPSNKVTEKGKDVELRCDPISGHTALYWYRQSLGQGLEFLIYFQGNSAPDKSGLPSDRFSAERTGGSVSTLTIQRTQQEDSAVYLCASSLLGTQYFGPGTRLLVL.